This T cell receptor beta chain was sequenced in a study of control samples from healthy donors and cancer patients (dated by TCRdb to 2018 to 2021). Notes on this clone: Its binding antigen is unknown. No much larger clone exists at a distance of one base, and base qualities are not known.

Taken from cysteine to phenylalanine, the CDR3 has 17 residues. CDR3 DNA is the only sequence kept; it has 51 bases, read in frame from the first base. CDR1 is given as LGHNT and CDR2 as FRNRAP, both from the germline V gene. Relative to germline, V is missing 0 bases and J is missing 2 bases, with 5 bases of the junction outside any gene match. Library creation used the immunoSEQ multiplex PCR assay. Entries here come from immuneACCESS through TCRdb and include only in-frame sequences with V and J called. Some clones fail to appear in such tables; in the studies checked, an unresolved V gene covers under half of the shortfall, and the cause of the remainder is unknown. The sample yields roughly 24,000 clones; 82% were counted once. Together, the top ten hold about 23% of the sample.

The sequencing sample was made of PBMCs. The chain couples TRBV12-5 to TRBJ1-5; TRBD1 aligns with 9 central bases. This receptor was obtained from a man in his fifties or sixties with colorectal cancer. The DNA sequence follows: TGTGCTAGTGGTTTGGTACAGGGGGCGCCGGGCAATCAGCCCCAGCATTTT. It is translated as CASGLVQGAPGNQPQHF.